This T cell receptor (beta chain) derives from a study of blood T cell repertoires in COVID-19. Study summary: Some COVID-19 samples were acute and others convalescent; all came from the United States, Italy and Spain. The cDNA or gDNA used as material had been derived from T cells, B-cell-depleted T cells, or PBMCs.

Seattle's enrolled individuals joined amid active infection and were then monitored longitudinally. The length of the CDR3 is 17 residues. The germline CDR1 and CDR2 sequences are LGHNA and YSLEER. V shed 0 bases and J shed 4 bases, with 16 bases lying between them. In the study's own analysis: From reference gene primer amplification, estimates of nucleated cell counts were derived. Clones were read by immunoSEQ multiplex PCR, and TCRdb kept only the in-frame ones, dropping some. That table furnishes V, J and clone size, whereas the DNA furnished D and trimming. The sample contains nearly 200,000 clones, around four fifths of which appear only once.

The sample was peripheral blood. This rearrangement joins TRBV4-3 to TRBJ2-1; D ambiguous. The receptor was isolated from a man aged 60 to 75 with COVID-19, enrolled during active disease. The CDR3 DNA follows: TGCGCCAGCAGCCAAGATCTAGGCTCTGCTCCATACAATGAGCAGTTCTTC. Protein sequence: CASSQDLGSAPYNEQFF.